This TCR beta chain comes out of a study of technical replicates of blood from a few donors. Profiled with immunoSEQ multiplex PCR; TCRdb holds only in-frame clones, not every one. In the table there are 10,000 to 15,000 clones, roughly 77% of which are singletons. With 7 bases removed from V and 7 bases from J, the gap between germline ends came to 26 bases. Germline loops: CDR1 MNHEY, CDR2 SMNVEV (reference sequence). This CDR3 has 17 residues. This sequence was found in a human donor in good health. The material sequenced was PBMCs. The chain employs TRBV27 and TRBJ2-1; D might be TRBD2 (5 bases). CDR3 in amino acids: CASTPQIARPLKNEQFF. CDR3 in DNA: TGTGCCAGCACCCCTCAGATAGCGCGCCCTCTAAAAAATGAGCAGTTCTTC.